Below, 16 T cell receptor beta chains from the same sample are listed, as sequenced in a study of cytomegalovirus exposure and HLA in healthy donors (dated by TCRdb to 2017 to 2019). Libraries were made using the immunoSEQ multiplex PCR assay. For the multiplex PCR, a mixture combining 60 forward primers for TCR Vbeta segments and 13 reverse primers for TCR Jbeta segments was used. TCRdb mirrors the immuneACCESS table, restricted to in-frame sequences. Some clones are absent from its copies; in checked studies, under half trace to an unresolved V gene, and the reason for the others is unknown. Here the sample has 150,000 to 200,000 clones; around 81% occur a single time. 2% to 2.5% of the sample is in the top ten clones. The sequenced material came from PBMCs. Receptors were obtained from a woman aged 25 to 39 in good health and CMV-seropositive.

The CDR3 is CASSYTQGREETQYF. CDR3 DNA sequence: TGTGCCAGCAGTTACACCCAGGGGCGGGAGGAGACCCAGTACTTC. The rearrangement uses TRBV6-5 and TRBJ2-5; D might be TRBD2 (7 bases). The CDR3 loop spans 15 amino acids. Germline CDR1 and CDR2: MNHEY and SVGAGI. Trimming removed 2 bases from V and 5 bases from J, with 15 bases in between.

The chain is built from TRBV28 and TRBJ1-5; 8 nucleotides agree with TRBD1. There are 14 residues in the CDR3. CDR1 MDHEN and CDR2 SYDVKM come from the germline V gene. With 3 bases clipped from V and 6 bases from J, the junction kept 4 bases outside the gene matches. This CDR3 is CASSLGQDFQPQHF. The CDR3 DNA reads TGTGCCAGCAGTTTGGGACAGGACTTTCAGCCCCAGCATTTT.

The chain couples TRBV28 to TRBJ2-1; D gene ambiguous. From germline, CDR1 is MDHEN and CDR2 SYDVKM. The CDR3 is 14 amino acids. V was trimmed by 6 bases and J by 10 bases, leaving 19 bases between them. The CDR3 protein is CASRIPLVGSEQFF. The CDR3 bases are TGTGCCAGCAGGATCCCTCTGGTGGGCTCAGAGCAGTTCTTC.

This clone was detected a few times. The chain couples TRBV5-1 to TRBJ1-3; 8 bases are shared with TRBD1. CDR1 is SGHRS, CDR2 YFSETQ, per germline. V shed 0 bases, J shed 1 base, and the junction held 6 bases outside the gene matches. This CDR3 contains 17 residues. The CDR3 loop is CASSLGGQGESGNTIYF. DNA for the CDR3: TGCGCCAGCAGCTTGGGAGGACAGGGAGAATCTGGAAACACCATATATTTT.

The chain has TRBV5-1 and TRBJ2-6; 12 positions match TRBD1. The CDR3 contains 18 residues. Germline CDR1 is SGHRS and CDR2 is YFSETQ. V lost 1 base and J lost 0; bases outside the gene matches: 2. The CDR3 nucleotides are TGCGCCAGCAGCTTGACGGGACAGGGGGCCTCTGGGGCCAACGTCCTGACTTTC. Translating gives CASSLTGQGASGANVLTF.

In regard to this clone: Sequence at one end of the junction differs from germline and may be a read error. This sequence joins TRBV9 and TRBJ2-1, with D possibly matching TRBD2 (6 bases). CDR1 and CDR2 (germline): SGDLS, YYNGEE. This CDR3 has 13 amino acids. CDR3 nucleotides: TGTGCCAGCAGCCCACGGGTTTCGGGAGTGGGACTCTTC. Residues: CASSPRVSGVGLF. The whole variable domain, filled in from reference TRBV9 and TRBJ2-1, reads DSGVTQTPKHLITATGQRVTLRCSPRSGDLSVYWYQQSLDQGLQFLIQYYNGEERAKGNILERFSAQQFPDLHSELNLSSLELGDSALYFCASSPRVSGVGLFGPGTRLTVL.

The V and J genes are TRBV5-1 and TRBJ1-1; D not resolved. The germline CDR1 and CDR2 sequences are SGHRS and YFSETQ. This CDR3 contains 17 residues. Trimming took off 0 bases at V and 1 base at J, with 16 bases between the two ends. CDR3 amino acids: CASSLVGSRRENTEAFF. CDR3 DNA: TGCGCCAGCAGCTTGGTGGGGTCACGGCGGGAGAACACTGAAGCTTTCTTT.

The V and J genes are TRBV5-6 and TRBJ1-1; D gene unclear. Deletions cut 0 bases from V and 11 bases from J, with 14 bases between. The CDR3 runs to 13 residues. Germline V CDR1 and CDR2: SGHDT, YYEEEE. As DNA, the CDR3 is TGTGCCAGCAGCTTGGTTACTCTGGCGGGTGCTTTCTTT. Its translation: CASSLVTLAGAFF.

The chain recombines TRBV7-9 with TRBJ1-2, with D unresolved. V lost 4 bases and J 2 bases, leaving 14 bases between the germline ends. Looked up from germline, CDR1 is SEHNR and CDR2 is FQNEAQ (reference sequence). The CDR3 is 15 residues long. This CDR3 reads CASSSADRRNYGYTF. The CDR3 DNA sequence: TGTGCCAGCAGCTCCGCAGATAGGCGGAACTATGGCTACACCTTC.

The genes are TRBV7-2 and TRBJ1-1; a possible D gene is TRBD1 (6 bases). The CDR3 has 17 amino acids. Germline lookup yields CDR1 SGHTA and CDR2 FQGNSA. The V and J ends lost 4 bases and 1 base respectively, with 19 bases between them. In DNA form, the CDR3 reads TGTGCCAGCAGCTCCCGGACAGCACTACGCGCGAACACTGAAGCTTTCTTT. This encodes CASSSRTALRANTEAFF.

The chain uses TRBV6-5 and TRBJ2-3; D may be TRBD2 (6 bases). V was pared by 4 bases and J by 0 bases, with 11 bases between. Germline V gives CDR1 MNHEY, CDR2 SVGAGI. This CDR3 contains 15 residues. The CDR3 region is CASSLVGTSTDTQYF. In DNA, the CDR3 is TGTGCCAGCAGTTTAGTCGGGACTAGCACAGATACGCAGTATTTT.

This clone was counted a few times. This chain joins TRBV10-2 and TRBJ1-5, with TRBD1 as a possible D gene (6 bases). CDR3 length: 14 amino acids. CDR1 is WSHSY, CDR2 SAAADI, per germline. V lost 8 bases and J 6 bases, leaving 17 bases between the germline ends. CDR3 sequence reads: CASGPGAVLQPQHF. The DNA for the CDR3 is TGCGCCAGCGGCCCAGGGGCCGTCCTTCAGCCCCAGCATTTT.

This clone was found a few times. The CDR3: CASRQEITEAFF. In nucleotides, the CDR3 is TGTGCCAGCAGACAGGAGATCACTGAAGCTTTCTTT. The gene calls are TRBV5-8 and TRBJ1-1; maybe TRBD1 (5 bases). The CDR3 is 12 amino acids. Trimming removed 5 bases at V and 4 bases at J, with 9 bases between. Germline V CDR1 and CDR2: SGHTS, YDEGEE.

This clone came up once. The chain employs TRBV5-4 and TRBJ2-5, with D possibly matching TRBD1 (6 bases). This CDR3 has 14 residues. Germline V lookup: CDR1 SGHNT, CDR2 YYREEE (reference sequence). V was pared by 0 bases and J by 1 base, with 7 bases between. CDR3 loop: CASSLGGPQETQYF. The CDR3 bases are TGTGCCAGCAGCTTGGGGGGGCCCCAAGAGACCCAGTACTTC.

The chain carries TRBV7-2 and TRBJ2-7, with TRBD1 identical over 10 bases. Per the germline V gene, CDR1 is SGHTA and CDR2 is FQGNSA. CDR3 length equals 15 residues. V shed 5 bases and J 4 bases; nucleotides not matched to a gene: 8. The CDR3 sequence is CASSALTGGGYEQYF. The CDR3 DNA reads TGTGCCAGCAGCGCACTGACAGGGGGCGGATACGAGCAGTACTTC.

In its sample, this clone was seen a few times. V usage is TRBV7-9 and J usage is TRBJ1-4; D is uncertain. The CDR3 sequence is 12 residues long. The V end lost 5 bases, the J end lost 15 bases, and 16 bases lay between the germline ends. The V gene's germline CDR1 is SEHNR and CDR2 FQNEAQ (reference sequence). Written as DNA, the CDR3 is TGTGCCAGCAGCCAGGAGGGATCCACCATGTTTTTT. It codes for CASSQEGSTMFF.